This TCR beta chain stems from a study of shared clonotypes between healthy human individuals. The donors were all Caucasian adults (living in Nashville, Tennessee). CDR1 and CDR2 (germline): MNHNY, SVGAGI (reference sequence). Trimming pared 2 bases from V and 3 bases from J, leaving 14 bases between. This CDR3 is built from 16 residues. Some clones are missing from TCRdb's copy, which holds only in-frame ones; the method was immunoSEQ multiplex PCR. The sample has around 2.1 million clones; about 94% are singletons. The source is a man aged 18 to 35 in good health. Sequencing was performed on naive CD4+ T cells sorted from blood. Regarding subset: CD45RA+ positively selected. The chain joins TRBV6-6 to TRBJ1-5, with D maybe TRBD1 (5 bases). Here the CDR3 reads CASSYGAGTSNQPQHF. CDR3 in DNA: TGTGCCAGCAGTTACGGGGCCGGGACCTCCAATCAGCCCCAGCATTTT.